One sample yielded the 24 T cell receptor beta chains listed below, sequenced in a study of cytomegalovirus exposure and HLA in healthy donors. TCRdb keeps only in-frame clones here, not all; method: immunoSEQ multiplex PCR. The table lists tens of thousands of clones, 96% of them singletons. Material for sequencing was PBMCs. The receptors were sampled from a woman between 18 and 30 years old in good health and CMV-seropositive.

The rearrangement links TRBV19 to TRBJ2-7; 8 bases line up with TRBD1. The CDR3 spans 17 residues. CDR1 is LNHDA, CDR2 SQIVND, per germline (reference sequence). V trimming: 7 bases; J trimming: 2 bases; junction bases outside the gene matches: 16. CDR3 nucleotide sequence: TGTGCCAGTACCAAAGGCCCAGGGGGCGCAATCCCCTACGAGCAGTACTTC. This gives the protein CASTKGPGGAIPYEQYF.

The chain joins TRBV2 to TRBJ2-5; TRBD1 aligns across 8 bases. Germline V gives CDR1 SNHLY, CDR2 FYNNEI. Trimming removed 5 bases from V and 5 bases from J; junction bases left unmatched: 10. The CDR3 has 15 residues. As DNA, the CDR3 is TGTGCCAGCAGTACCCAGGGGGCGGTCGTGGAGACCCAGTACTTC. It encodes CASSTQGAVVETQYF.

This chain connects TRBV4-1 to TRBJ1-1, with TRBD1 matching 8 bases. The CDR3 length is 15 residues. CDR1 and CDR2 (germline): MGHRA, YSYEKL. With V trimmed by 2 bases and J by 5 bases, 7 bases remained unmatched. The CDR3: CASSQNRQGRTEAFF. The DNA for the CDR3 is TGCGCCAGCAGCCAAAACCGACAGGGGCGTACTGAAGCTTTCTTT.

V gene TRBV5-1 combines with J gene TRBJ2-7, with 7 bases identical to TRBD2. This CDR3 comprises 14 residues. The trim removed 4 bases at V and 6 bases at J, leaving 10 bases unmatched. CDR1 and CDR2 (germline): SGHRS, YFSETQ. The CDR3 sequence is CASSTTVGGGEQYF. The DNA of the CDR3 is TGCGCCAGCAGCACGACAGTGGGGGGGGGCGAGCAGTACTTC.

This chain uses TRBV12-1 with TRBJ2-7; the table's D call TRBD2 went unverified against the DNA. TRBV12-1 is a known pseudogene. The CDR3 runs to 14 residues. CDR3 in DNA: TGTGCCAGCAGCCGACTAGCGGGATGTTACGAGCAGTACTTC. It codes for CASSRLAGCYEQYF.

In nucleotides, the CDR3 is TGTGCCAGCAGCTTAGGGAGGGGCTCCTACAATGAGCAGTTCTTC. It encodes CASSLGRGSYNEQFF. J is TRBJ2-1 and V is TRBV11-2; D is perhaps TRBD2 (6 bases). In germline, CDR1 is SGHAT, CDR2 FQNNGV. There are 15 residues in the CDR3. The V and J ends lost 1 base and 0 bases respectively, with 7 bases between them.

The chain employs TRBV5-6 and TRBJ2-1; D is undetermined. The CDR3 loop spans 16 amino acids. The V end lost 4 bases, the J end lost 4 bases, and 18 bases lay between the germline ends. Per the germline V gene, CDR1 is SGHDT and CDR2 is YYEEEE. The CDR3 region has the DNA TGTGCCAGCAGCCCTCCAGGTGGTGAACTTTACAATGAGCAGTTCTTC. Its translation is CASSPPGGELYNEQFF.

This chain joins TRBV5-1 and TRBJ2-5; unclear D gene. Germline-derived CDR1 and CDR2 are SGHRS and YFSETQ. Trimming took 2 bases from V and 3 from J, leaving 5 bases between them. CDR3 length: 12 residues. The CDR3: CASSLSEETQYF. In DNA form, the CDR3 reads TGCGCCAGCAGCTTAAGCGAAGAGACCCAGTACTTC. Combining the CDR3 with reference TRBV5-1 and TRBJ2-5 gives the whole variable domain KAGVTQTPRYLIKTRGQQVTLSCSPISGHRSVSWYQQTPGQGLQFLFEYFSETQRNKGNFPGRFSGRQFSNSRSEMNVSTLELGDSALYLCASSLSEETQYFGPGTRLLVL.

The genes are TRBV7-8 and TRBJ2-1; 14 bases align to TRBD2. Germline lookup yields CDR1 SGHVS and CDR2 FQNEAQ. CDR3 length equals 15 residues. Trimming cost V 5 bases and J 7 bases; bases outside gene matches: 4. CDR3 sequence: CASSEGTSGSNEQFF. The CDR3 nucleotides read TGTGCCAGCAGCGAAGGGACTAGCGGGAGTAATGAGCAGTTCTTC.

This chain uses TRBV7-9 with TRBJ2-2; TRBD2 matches at 9 bases. The V gene end was trimmed by 5 bases and the J gene end by 5 bases; junction bases not matched to a gene: 9. The CDR3 extends over 16 amino acids. Germline lookup yields CDR1 SEHNR and CDR2 FQNEAQ (reference sequence). In DNA, the CDR3 is TGTGCCAGCAGCCCCTGGACTAGCGTGAATACCGGGGAGCTGTTTTTT. It translates to CASSPWTSVNTGELFF.

The J gene is TRBJ1-1, the V gene TRBV18; 7 bases line up with TRBD1. J lost 3 bases, V lost 3 bases, and 16 bases had no gene match. CDR3 length: 18 amino acids. CDR1 KGHSH and CDR2 LQKENI come from the germline V gene. The CDR3 bases are TGTGCCAGCTCACCCCGACGACAGGGAGCCCTAACGGACACTGAAGCTTTCTTT. Translating gives CASSPRRQGALTDTEAFF.

CDR3 DNA: TGTGCCAGCAGTGAAGCGGGGCCCCAGGGAGGAGCTTTCTTT. Amino acids: CASSEAGPQGGAFF. V is TRBV2 and J is TRBJ1-1, with TRBD1 as a possible D gene (5 bases). V was trimmed by 0 bases and J by 10 bases, leaving 15 bases between them. Germline V lookup: CDR1 SNHLY, CDR2 FYNNEI. The CDR3 is 14 amino acids.

The chain employs TRBV7-9 and TRBJ2-1; tentative D call: TRBD2 (5 bases). The CDR3 contains 11 residues. The germline V gene encodes CDR1 SEHNR and CDR2 FQNEAQ (reference sequence). V was clipped by 7 bases and J by 12 bases, with 13 bases between them. CDR3 DNA: TGTGCCAGCAACCCCCCCGGAGGGCAGTTCTTC. Protein sequence: CASNPPGGQFF.

This sequence joins TRBV28 and TRBJ2-7; a weak D match, TRBD2 (5 bases). Trimming cost V 5 bases and J 3 bases, with 14 bases left between them. Germline CDR1 and CDR2: MDHEN and SYDVKM. The CDR3 is made up of 14 amino acids. This CDR3 is CASSRRGSGYEQYF. CDR3 coding DNA: TGTGCCAGCAGTCGCCGAGGGTCCGGCTACGAGCAGTACTTC.

This chain links TRBV6-6 with TRBJ2-4; possible D gene TRBD2, 6 bases. CDR1 is MNHNY, CDR2 SVGAGI, per germline (reference sequence). The CDR3 loop spans 15 amino acids. V was cut by 0 bases and J by 3 bases, with 9 bases left in between. The DNA of the CDR3 is TGTGCCAGCAGTTACTCGGGGGGTTTCAAAAACATTCAGTACTTC. Translating it yields CASSYSGGFKNIQYF.

This chain connects TRBV25-1 to TRBJ1-1, with 7 bases lining up with TRBD1. J lost 5 bases, V lost 3 bases, and 6 bases had no gene match. Per germline, CDR1 MGHDK and CDR2 SYGVNS. This CDR3 region has 14 residues. The CDR3 here is CASSDPTGRTEAFF. The CDR3 coding sequence is TGTGCCAGCAGTGATCCGACAGGGAGGACTGAAGCTTTCTTT.

The V and J genes are TRBV7-2 and TRBJ2-1; 7 bases match TRBD1. The germline V gene has CDR1 SGHTA and CDR2 FQGNSA. The V segment lost 5 bases and the J segment 5 bases; nucleotides outside the gene matches: 6. There are 14 residues in the CDR3. CDR3 in amino acids: CASSAGTVDNEQFF. The CDR3 DNA sequence: TGTGCCAGCAGCGCCGGGACAGTGGACAATGAGCAGTTCTTC. Full variable domain (rest looked up from reference TRBV7-2 and TRBJ2-1): GAGVSQSPSNKVTEKGKDVELRCDPISGHTALYWYRQSLGQGLEFLIYFQGNSAPDKSGLPSDRFSAERTGGSVSTLTIQRTQQEDSAVYLCASSAGTVDNEQFFGPGTRLTVL.

The chain recombines TRBV14 with TRBJ2-2, with TRBD2 identical over 9 bases. Trimming at V came to 0 bases and at J to 1 base, leaving 3 bases not matched to a gene. This CDR3 has 17 amino acids. Germline loops: CDR1 SGHDN, CDR2 FVKESK. Here the CDR3 DNA reads TGTGCCAGCAGCCAAGAATCTAGCGGGGAGAACACCGGGGAGCTGTTTTTT. This encodes CASSQESSGENTGELFF.

The CDR3 loop reads CSVGANEQFF. The CDR3 region has the DNA TGCAGCGTTGGCGCCAATGAGCAGTTCTTC. V and J are TRBV29-1 and TRBJ2-1; D is unclear. This CDR3 comprises 10 residues. Trimming left V 4 bases short and J 6 bases short, with 4 bases between. Germline V CDR1 and CDR2: SQVTM, ANQGSEA.

The chain links TRBV14 to TRBJ2-1, with D possibly being TRBD2 (6 bases). In germline, CDR1 is SGHDN, CDR2 FVKESK. Deletions cut 0 bases from V and 0 bases from J, with 9 bases between. The CDR3 has 16 residues. In DNA form, the CDR3 reads TGTGCCAGCAGCCAAGATCCGGGGGACTCCTACAATGAGCAGTTCTTC. This sequence encodes CASSQDPGDSYNEQFF.

The chain links TRBV7-3 to TRBJ2-5; D is ambiguous. Germline V gene lookup returns CDR1 SGHTA and CDR2 FQGTGA. The V end lost 2 bases, the J end lost 8 bases, and 12 bases lay between the germline ends. The CDR3 is 13 amino acids. This CDR3 is CASSLSPETTQYF. Here the CDR3 DNA reads TGTGCCAGCAGCTTATCACCAGAAACAACCCAGTACTTC.

This chain uses TRBV30 with TRBJ2-1; a possible D gene is TRBD1 (5 bases). Germline CDR1 reads GTSNPN; CDR2 reads SVGIG (reference sequence). CDR3 size: 14 residues. V lost 4 bases, J lost 1 base, and 11 bases lay in between. CDR3 nucleotides: TGTGCCTGGACAGGGTGGGCGTCCTACAATGAGCAGTTCTTC. It codes for CAWTGWASYNEQFF.

This rearrangement joins TRBV10-2 to TRBJ2-5; 11 bases map to TRBD2. Germline V CDR1 and CDR2: WSHSY, SAAADI. The J segment lost 4 bases and the V segment lost 9 bases, leaving 4 bases of the junction unmatched. This CDR3 spans 13 amino acids. The CDR3 reads CASTSGRGETQYF. CDR3 DNA sequence: TGCGCCAGTACTAGCGGGAGAGGAGAGACCCAGTACTTC.

V and J are TRBV29-1 and TRBJ2-3, with a weak D call TRBD1 (6 bases). The CDR3 sequence is 12 residues long. Trimming stripped 8 bases from V and 0 bases from J, with 9 bases between. Germline CDR1 reads SQVTM; CDR2 reads ANQGSEA. CDR3 sequence (DNA): TGCAGCTTTGGACAGAGCACAGATACGCAGTATTTT. This encodes CSFGQSTDTQYF.